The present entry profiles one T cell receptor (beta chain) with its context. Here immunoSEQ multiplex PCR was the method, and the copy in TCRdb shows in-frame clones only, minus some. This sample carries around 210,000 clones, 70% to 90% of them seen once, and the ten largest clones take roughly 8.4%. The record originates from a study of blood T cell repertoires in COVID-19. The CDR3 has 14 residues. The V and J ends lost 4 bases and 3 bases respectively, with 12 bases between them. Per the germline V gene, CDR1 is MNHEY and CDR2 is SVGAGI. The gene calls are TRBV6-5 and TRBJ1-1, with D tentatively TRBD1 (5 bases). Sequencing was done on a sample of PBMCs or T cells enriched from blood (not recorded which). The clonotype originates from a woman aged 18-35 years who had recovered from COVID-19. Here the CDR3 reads CASSLPRGDTEAFF. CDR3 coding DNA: TGTGCCAGCAGTTTGCCCCGGGGGGACACTGAAGCTTTCTTT.